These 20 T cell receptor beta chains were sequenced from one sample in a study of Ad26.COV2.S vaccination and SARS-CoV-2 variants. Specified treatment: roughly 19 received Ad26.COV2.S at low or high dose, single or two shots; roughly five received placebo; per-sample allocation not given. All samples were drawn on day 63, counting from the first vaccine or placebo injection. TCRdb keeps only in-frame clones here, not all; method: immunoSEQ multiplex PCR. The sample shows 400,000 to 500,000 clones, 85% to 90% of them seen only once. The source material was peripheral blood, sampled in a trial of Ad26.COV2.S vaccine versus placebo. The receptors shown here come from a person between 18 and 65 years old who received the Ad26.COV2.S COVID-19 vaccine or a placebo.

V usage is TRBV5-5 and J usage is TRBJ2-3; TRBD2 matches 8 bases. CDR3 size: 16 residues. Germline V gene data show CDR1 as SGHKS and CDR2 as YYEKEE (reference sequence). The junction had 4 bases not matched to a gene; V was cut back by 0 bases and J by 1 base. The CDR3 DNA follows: TGTGCCAGCAGCTTGGTAGGGACTAGGGGCACAGATACGCAGTATTTT. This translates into CASSLVGTRGTDTQYF.

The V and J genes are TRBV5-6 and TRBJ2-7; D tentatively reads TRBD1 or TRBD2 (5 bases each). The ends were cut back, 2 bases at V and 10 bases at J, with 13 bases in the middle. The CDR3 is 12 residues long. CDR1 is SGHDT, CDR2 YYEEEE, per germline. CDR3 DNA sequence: TGTGCCAGCAGCTTAGGGGCCGGGGTCCAGTACTTC. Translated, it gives CASSLGAGVQYF.

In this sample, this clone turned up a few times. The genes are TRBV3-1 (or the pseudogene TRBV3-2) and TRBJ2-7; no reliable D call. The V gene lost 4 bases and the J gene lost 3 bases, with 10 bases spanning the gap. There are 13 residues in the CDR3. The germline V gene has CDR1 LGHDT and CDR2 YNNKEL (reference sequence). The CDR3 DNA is TGTGCCAGCAGCCGGACCGCAGTCTACGAGCAGTACTTC. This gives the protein CASSRTAVYEQYF.

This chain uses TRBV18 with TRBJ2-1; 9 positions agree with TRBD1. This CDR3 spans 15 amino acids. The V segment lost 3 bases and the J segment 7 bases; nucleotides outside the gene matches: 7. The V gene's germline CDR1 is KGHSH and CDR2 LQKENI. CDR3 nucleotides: TGTGCCAGCTCACCCGGGACAGGGAATTTAAATGAGCAGTTCTTC. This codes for CASSPGTGNLNEQFF.

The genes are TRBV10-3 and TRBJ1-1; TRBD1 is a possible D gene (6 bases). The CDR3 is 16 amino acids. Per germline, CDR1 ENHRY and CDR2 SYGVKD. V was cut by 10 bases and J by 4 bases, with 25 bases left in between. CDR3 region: CATRGTGQERGTEAFF. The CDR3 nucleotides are TGTGCCACCAGGGGTACAGGGCAGGAAAGGGGCACTGAAGCTTTCTTT.

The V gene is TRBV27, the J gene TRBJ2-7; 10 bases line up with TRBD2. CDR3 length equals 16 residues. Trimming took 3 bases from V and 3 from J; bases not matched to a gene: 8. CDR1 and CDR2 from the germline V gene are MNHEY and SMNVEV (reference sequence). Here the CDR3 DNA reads TGTGCCAGCAGTTTTGGGCCCGGGACTAGCGTCTACGAGCAGTACTTC. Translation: CASSFGPGTSVYEQYF.

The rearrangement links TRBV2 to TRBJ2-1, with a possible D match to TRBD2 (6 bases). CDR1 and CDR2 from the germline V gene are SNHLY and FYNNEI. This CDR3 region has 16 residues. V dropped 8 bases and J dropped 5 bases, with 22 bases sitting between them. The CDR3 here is CASFEGGSSANNEQFF. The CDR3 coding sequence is TGTGCCAGCTTCGAGGGCGGGTCTAGCGCCAACAATGAGCAGTTCTTC.

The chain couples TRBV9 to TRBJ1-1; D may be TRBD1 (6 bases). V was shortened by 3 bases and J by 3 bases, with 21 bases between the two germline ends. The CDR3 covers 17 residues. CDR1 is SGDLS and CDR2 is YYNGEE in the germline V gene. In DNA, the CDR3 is TGTGCCAGCAGCGCGCTGGGGGGCGGTATAGTGGACACTGAAGCTTTCTTT. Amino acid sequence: CASSALGGGIVDTEAFF.

The DNA of the CDR3 is TGTGCCAGCTCGGGAGCGGGAGTTCCCTCCTACAATGAGCAGTTCTTC. This encodes CASSGAGVPSYNEQFF. The gene calls are TRBV2 and TRBJ2-1; 8 bases match TRBD2. The junction had 9 bases not matched to a gene; V was cut back by 8 bases and J by 0 bases. Germline CDR1 SNHLY, CDR2 FYNNEI. The CDR3 totals 16 residues.

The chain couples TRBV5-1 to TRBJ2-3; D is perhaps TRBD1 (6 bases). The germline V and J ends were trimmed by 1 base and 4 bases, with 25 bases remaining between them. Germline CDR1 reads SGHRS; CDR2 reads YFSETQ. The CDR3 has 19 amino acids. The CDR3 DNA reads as TGCGCCAGCAGCTTGCAGGGCCTGGGGAGCGGTGGGACACCAGATACGCAGTATTTT. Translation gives CASSLQGLGSGGTPDTQYF.

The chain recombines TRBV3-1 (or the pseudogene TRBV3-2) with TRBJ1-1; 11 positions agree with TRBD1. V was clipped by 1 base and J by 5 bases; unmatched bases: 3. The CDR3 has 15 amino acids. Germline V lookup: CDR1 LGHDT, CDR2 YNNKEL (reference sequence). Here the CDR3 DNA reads TGTGCCAGCAGCCAAGCCGGGACAGGGGGTACTGAAGCTTTCTTT. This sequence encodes CASSQAGTGGTEAFF.

The CDR3 sequence is CATKRQTGAYEQYF. The CDR3 DNA reads as TGTGCCACCAAACGGCAGACAGGAGCCTACGAGCAGTACTTC. V and J are TRBV10-3 and TRBJ2-7; D is perhaps TRBD1 (6 bases). V lost 10 bases and J 2 bases, leaving 18 bases between the germline ends. The CDR3 spans 14 residues. Looked up from germline, CDR1 is ENHRY and CDR2 is SYGVKD.

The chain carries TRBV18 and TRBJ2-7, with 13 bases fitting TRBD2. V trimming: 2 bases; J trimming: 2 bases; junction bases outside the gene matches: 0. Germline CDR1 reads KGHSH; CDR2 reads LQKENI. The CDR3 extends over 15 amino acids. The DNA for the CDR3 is TGTGCCAGCTCACCAGGACTAGCGGGGGCCTACGAGCAGTACTTC. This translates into CASSPGLAGAYEQYF.

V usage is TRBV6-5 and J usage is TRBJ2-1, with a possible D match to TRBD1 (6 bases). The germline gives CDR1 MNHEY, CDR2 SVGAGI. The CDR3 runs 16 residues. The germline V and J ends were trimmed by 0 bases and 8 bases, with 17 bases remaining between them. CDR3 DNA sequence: TGTGCCAGCAGTTACTCGACGGCAGGGGCGGGTTATGAGCAGTTCTTC. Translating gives CASSYSTAGAGYEQFF.

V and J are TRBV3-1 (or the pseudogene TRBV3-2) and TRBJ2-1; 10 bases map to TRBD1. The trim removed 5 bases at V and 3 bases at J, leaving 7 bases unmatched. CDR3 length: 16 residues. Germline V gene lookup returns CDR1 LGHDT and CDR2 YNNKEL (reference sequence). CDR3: CASSFSGTGDYNEQFF. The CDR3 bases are TGTGCCAGCAGCTTCTCCGGGACAGGGGACTACAATGAGCAGTTCTTC.

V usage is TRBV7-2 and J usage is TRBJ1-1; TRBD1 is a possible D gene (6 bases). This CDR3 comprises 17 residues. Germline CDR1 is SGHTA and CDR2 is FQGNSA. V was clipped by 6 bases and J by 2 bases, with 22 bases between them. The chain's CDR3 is CASRKFNGGADNTEAFF. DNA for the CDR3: TGTGCCAGCAGGAAATTTAATGGGGGCGCAGATAACACTGAAGCTTTCTTT.

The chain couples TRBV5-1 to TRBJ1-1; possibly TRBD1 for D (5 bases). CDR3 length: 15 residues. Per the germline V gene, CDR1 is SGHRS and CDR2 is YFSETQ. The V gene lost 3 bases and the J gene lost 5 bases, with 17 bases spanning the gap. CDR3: CASSWALEGKTEAFF. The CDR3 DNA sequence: TGCGCCAGCAGCTGGGCTCTAGAGGGGAAGACTGAAGCTTTCTTT.

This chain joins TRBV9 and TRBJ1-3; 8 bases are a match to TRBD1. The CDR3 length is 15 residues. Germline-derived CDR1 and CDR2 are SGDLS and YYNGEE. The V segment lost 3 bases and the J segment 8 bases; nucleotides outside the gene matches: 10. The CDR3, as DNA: TGTGCCAGCAGCGGTACAGGGGGTAGAGGAGACACCATATATTTT. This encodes CASSGTGGRGDTIYF.

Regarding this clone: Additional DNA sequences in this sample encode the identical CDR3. The CDR3 protein is CASSQDSSSGANVLTF. The DNA for the CDR3 is TGCGCCAGCAGCCAAGACTCTTCCTCTGGGGCCAACGTCCTGACTTTC. The chain employs TRBV4-3 and TRBJ2-6; D ambiguous. Trimming cost V 0 bases and J 0 bases, with 6 bases left between them. Germline values: CDR1 LGHNA, CDR2 YSLEER. The CDR3 contains 16 residues.

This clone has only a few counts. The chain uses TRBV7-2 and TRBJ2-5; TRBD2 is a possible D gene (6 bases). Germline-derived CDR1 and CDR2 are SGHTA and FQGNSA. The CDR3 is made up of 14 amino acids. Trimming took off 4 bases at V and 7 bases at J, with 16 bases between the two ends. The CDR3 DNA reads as TGTGCCAGCAGCTCGAAGTGGGGGGATGGGACCCAGTACTTC. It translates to CASSSKWGDGTQYF.